The clone carrying this T cell receptor (beta chain) was recorded once. In the authors' methods: It was from reference gene primer amplification that nucleated cell counts were estimated. Here immunoSEQ multiplex PCR was the method, and the copy in TCRdb shows in-frame clones only, minus some. Clonal size and the V and J genes are those of that table, whereas D and trimming came from the DNA. This repertoire shows tens of thousands of clones, about 88% found once; its top ten account for 2.9%. The CDR3 consists of 15 residues. Germline V gene lookup returns CDR1 SEHNR and CDR2 FQNEAQ (reference sequence). V trimming: 0 bases; J trimming: 8 bases; junction bases outside the gene matches: 3. The sample belongs to a study of blood T cell repertoires in COVID-19. Study-wide context: The analysed material was cDNA or gDNA that came from T cells, B-cell-depleted T cells, or PBMCs.

The TCR sequence derives from a woman aged 80 or over with acute or convalescent COVID-19. The chain has TRBV7-9 and TRBJ2-1; 11 positions match TRBD1. The sequencing sample was made of peripheral blood. The CDR3 is CASSLADRGRYEQFF. DNA for the CDR3: TGTGCCAGCAGCTTAGCGGACAGGGGGCGTTATGAGCAGTTCTTC.